Listed here are 22 T cell receptor beta chains from one sample, sequenced in a study of blood T cell repertoires in COVID-19. The data were produced by immunoSEQ multiplex PCR, yet TCRdb's version contains in-frame clones alone and is incomplete. This table holds fewer than 450,000 clones, approximately 90% found once. The sample taken for sequencing was PBMCs or T cells enriched from blood (not recorded which). Receptor source: a young woman who had recovered from COVID-19.

The J gene is TRBJ1-3, the V gene TRBV9; 8 nucleotides line up with TRBD1. Germline CDR1 is SGDLS and CDR2 is YYNGEE. This CDR3 contains 14 residues. V was pared by 4 bases and J by 4 bases, with 4 bases of the junction left unmatched. In DNA form, the CDR3 reads TGTGCCAGCAGCACCCGGACAGGGGGAAACACCATATATTTT. This encodes CASSTRTGGNTIYF.

This clone appeared a few times. This chain uses TRBV10-1 with TRBJ2-2; D remains unclear. The length of the CDR3 is 15 residues. Germline CDR1 WNHNN, CDR2 SYGVQD (reference sequence). The V end lost 2 bases, the J end lost 0 bases, and 7 bases lay between the germline ends. CDR3 loop: CASSEGFPNTGELFF. In nucleotides, the CDR3 is TGCGCCAGCAGTGAGGGCTTCCCGAACACCGGGGAGCTGTTTTTT.

This chain uses TRBV5-1 with TRBJ2-2; a possible D gene is TRBD2 (6 bases). Trimming left V 4 bases short and J 1 base short, with 20 bases between. The CDR3 is 18 amino acids. Germline-derived CDR1 and CDR2 are SGHRS and YFSETQ. CDR3 DNA: TGCGCCAGCAGCACCATCGACAGTTGGGGGGAGAACACCGGGGAGCTGTTTTTT. Translated, it gives CASSTIDSWGENTGELFF. Full variable domain (missing parts from reference TRBV5-1 and TRBJ2-2): KAGVTQTPRYLIKTRGQQVTLSCSPISGHRSVSWYQQTPGQGLQFLFEYFSETQRNKGNFPGRFSGRQFSNSRSEMNVSTLELGDSALYLCASSTIDSWGENTGELFFGEGSRLTVL.

V is TRBV19 and J is TRBJ2-7; maybe TRBD2 (7 bases). The CDR3 is 11 residues long. Germline CDR1 is LNHDA and CDR2 is SQIVND (reference sequence). V lost 7 bases, J lost 4 bases, and 8 bases lay in between. CDR3 in DNA: TGTGCCAGTAAGGGGGGGTACGAGCAGTACTTC. Protein: CASKGGYEQYF.

V gene TRBV6-1 combines with J gene TRBJ2-2; 12 nucleotides match TRBD2. V lost 3 bases to trimming and J lost 0 bases; unmatched junction nucleotides: 5. Looked up from germline, CDR1 is MNHNS and CDR2 is SASEGT. The CDR3 has 18 amino acids. CDR3 coding DNA: TGTGCCAGCAGTGACGGGACTAGCGGGTTTGCGAACACCGGGGAGCTGTTTTTT. Translation gives CASSDGTSGFANTGELFF.

The chain carries TRBV5-6 and TRBJ1-1; D gene uncertain. V lost 2 bases and J lost 2, with 16 bases in between. CDR1 and CDR2 from the germline V gene are SGHDT and YYEEEE. The CDR3 is 16 amino acids. The CDR3 DNA sequence: TGTGCCAGCAGCTTACTCGTTGAGGGCACCAACACTGAAGCTTTCTTT. Protein: CASSLLVEGTNTEAFF.

CDR3 DNA: TGTGCCAGCAGCTTATTGTTGCGGGGCGAGCAGTACTTC. Residues: CASSLLLRGEQYF. This chain connects TRBV7-2 to TRBJ2-7; a weak D match, TRBD2 (6 bases). The CDR3 sequence is 13 residues long. CDR1 is SGHTA, CDR2 FQGNSA, per germline. V lost 2 bases and J 6 bases, leaving 11 bases between the germline ends. Using reference TRBV7-2 and TRBJ2-7 for the parts outside the CDR3, the full variable domain is GAGVSQSPSNKVTEKGKDVELRCDPISGHTALYWYRQSLGQGLEFLIYFQGNSAPDKSGLPSDRFSAERTGGSVSTLTIQRTQQEDSAVYLCASSLLLRGEQYFGPGTRLTVT.

This chain connects TRBV20-1 to TRBJ2-7; D gene uncertain. Germline loops: CDR1 DFQATT, CDR2 SNEGSKA (reference sequence). Trimming pared 3 bases from V and 4 bases from J, leaving 22 bases between. CDR3 length: 16 amino acids. DNA for the CDR3: TGCAGTGCTAGTTCAATATCGCCTTCCACCCAGTACGAGCAGTACTTC. This encodes CSASSISPSTQYEQYF.

V is TRBV18 and J is TRBJ1-2, with D possibly being TRBD1 (5 bases). The CDR3 extends over 16 amino acids. V was trimmed by 0 bases and J by 2 bases, leaving 13 bases between them. Germline V gives CDR1 KGHSH, CDR2 LQKENI. CDR3 residues: CASSPPGQGKNYGYTF. Here the CDR3 DNA reads TGTGCCAGCTCACCACCGGGCCAGGGTAAAAACTATGGCTACACCTTC.

The chain carries TRBV11-3 and TRBJ1-5, with 8 bases fitting TRBD1. From germline, CDR1 is SGHNT and CDR2 YENEEA. Unmatched junction bases numbered 5, after V lost 0 bases and J lost 4 bases. The CDR3 extends over 16 amino acids. CDR3 sequence (DNA): TGTGCCAGCAGCTTAGATCGGACAGGGAGAAATCAGCCCCAGCATTTT. This codes for CASSLDRTGRNQPQHF.

This chain uses TRBV5-1 with TRBJ2-7; D may be TRBD2 (6 bases). V was cut by 5 bases and J by 4 bases, with 25 bases left in between. CDR3 length equals 17 residues. CDR1 is SGHRS and CDR2 is YFSETQ in the germline V gene. DNA for the CDR3: TGCGCCAGCAGTTCAGTTGTCGCCGCGGGGAACGTTTACGAGCAGTACTTC. Its protein is CASSSVVAAGNVYEQYF. Drawing the rest from reference TRBV5-1 and TRBJ2-7, the complete variable domain is KAGVTQTPRYLIKTRGQQVTLSCSPISGHRSVSWYQQTPGQGLQFLFEYFSETQRNKGNFPGRFSGRQFSNSRSEMNVSTLELGDSALYLCASSSVVAAGNVYEQYFGPGTRLTVT.

V and J are TRBV28 and TRBJ1-2, with 10 positions matching TRBD1. V trimming: 5 bases; J trimming: 5 bases; junction bases outside the gene matches: 11. The CDR3 is 16 residues long. Germline CDR1 and CDR2: MDHEN and SYDVKM. CDR3 bases: TGTGCCAGCAGTCCCCAAGACAGGGGGCCTTATTATGGCTACACCTTC. Encoded protein: CASSPQDRGPYYGYTF.

This sequence joins TRBV12-3 or TRBV12-4 and TRBJ1-5, with a tentative D call TRBD1 (5 bases). The V and J ends lost 0 bases and 10 bases respectively, with 10 bases between them. The CDR3 covers 13 residues. As DNA, the CDR3 is TGTGCCAGCAGTTTAGCGCACGGGGGTCCCCAGCATTTT. Translating gives CASSLAHGGPQHF.

As DNA, the CDR3 is TGTGCCAGCAGCAAAGGACAGGCGTCCTACGAGCAGTACTTC. Translating gives CASSKGQASYEQYF. The chain carries TRBV9 and TRBJ2-7, with 7 bases matching TRBD1. Per the germline V gene, CDR1 is SGDLS and CDR2 is YYNGEE. The junction had 5 bases not matched to a gene; V was cut back by 4 bases and J by 1 base. The CDR3 runs to 14 residues.

This rearrangement joins TRBV6-4 to TRBJ1-6, with 9 bases lining up with TRBD1. J lost 10 bases, V lost 8 bases, and 9 bases had no gene match. Germline V gene lookup returns CDR1 MRHNA and CDR2 SNTAGT. CDR3 size: 14 residues. CDR3 in amino acids: CASGSGQGNSPLHF. CDR3 in DNA: TGTGCCAGCGGGTCGGGACAGGGAAACTCACCCCTCCACTTT.

The CDR3 reads CASTLGQGGYGYTF. For the CDR3, the DNA is TGTGCCAGCACCCTGGGACAGGGGGGCTATGGCTACACCTTC. This chain joins TRBV6-5 and TRBJ1-2, with TRBD1 identical over 11 bases. From germline, CDR1 is MNHEY and CDR2 SVGAGI. The CDR3 spans 14 residues. V gave up 7 bases and J gave up 4 bases; unmatched junction bases: 5.

This chain connects TRBV5-1 to TRBJ1-2; possible D gene TRBD1, 6 bases. The CDR3 spans 13 residues. Germline assignment: CDR1 SGHRS and CDR2 YFSETQ. V lost 0 bases and J lost 5, with 8 bases in between. Written as DNA, the CDR3 is TGCGCCAGCAGCTTGGCCGGACAGTATGGCTACACCTTC. Encoded protein: CASSLAGQYGYTF. The full variable domain, in which reference TRBV5-1 and TRBJ1-2 provide the parts outside the CDR3, is KAGVTQTPRYLIKTRGQQVTLSCSPISGHRSVSWYQQTPGQGLQFLFEYFSETQRNKGNFPGRFSGRQFSNSRSEMNVSTLELGDSALYLCASSLAGQYGYTFGSGTRLTVV.

Comments on this clone: Other DNA sequences in the sample encode the same CDR3. The rearrangement links TRBV7-2 to TRBJ1-3; unclear D gene. Trimming pared 5 bases from V and 3 bases from J, leaving 5 bases between. The CDR3 contains 12 residues. The germline gives CDR1 SGHTA, CDR2 FQGNSA. The CDR3 sequence: CASSPLGNTIYF. The CDR3 DNA sequence: TGTGCCAGCAGCCCCCTTGGAAACACCATATATTTT.

The gene calls are TRBV7-9 and TRBJ1-6, with 7 bases fitting TRBD1. Losses at the gene ends were 4 bases for V and 6 bases for J; bases not matched to a gene: 9. This CDR3 comprises 16 residues. CDR1 SEHNR and CDR2 FQNEAQ come from the germline V gene (reference sequence). In nucleotides, the CDR3 is TGTGCCAGCAGCTCGGGGACAGACACGATTAATTCACCCCTCCACTTT. Translated, it gives CASSSGTDTINSPLHF.

This clone has more than one count but fewer than ten. V gene TRBV7-9 combines with J gene TRBJ2-7; 9 bases are a match to TRBD1. This CDR3 has 16 residues. Unmatched junction bases numbered 9, after V lost 4 bases and J lost 2 bases. Germline V gives CDR1 SEHNR, CDR2 FQNEAQ (reference sequence). CDR3 loop: CASSSRGGQGTYEQYF. CDR3 coding DNA: TGTGCCAGCAGCTCCAGAGGGGGACAGGGAACCTACGAGCAGTACTTC.

The V and J genes are TRBV11-2 and TRBJ2-1; D might be TRBD1 (5 bases). CDR1 and CDR2 (germline): SGHAT, FQNNGV. V was cut by 5 bases and J by 3 bases, with 14 bases left in between. The CDR3 spans 15 residues. For the CDR3, the DNA is TGTGCCAGCAGCCCCTACCAGGGATACTACAATGAGCAGTTCTTC. Its protein product is CASSPYQGYYNEQFF.

The chain carries TRBV27 and TRBJ2-6; possible D gene TRBD1, 5 bases. This CDR3 is built from 14 residues. V gave up 6 bases and J gave up 4 bases, with 10 bases separating them. Germline CDR1 reads MNHEY; CDR2 reads SMNVEV (reference sequence). CDR3 nucleotide sequence: TGTGCCAGCAGGATGACAGCCGGGGCCAACGTCCTGACTTTC. Its translation: CASRMTAGANVLTF.